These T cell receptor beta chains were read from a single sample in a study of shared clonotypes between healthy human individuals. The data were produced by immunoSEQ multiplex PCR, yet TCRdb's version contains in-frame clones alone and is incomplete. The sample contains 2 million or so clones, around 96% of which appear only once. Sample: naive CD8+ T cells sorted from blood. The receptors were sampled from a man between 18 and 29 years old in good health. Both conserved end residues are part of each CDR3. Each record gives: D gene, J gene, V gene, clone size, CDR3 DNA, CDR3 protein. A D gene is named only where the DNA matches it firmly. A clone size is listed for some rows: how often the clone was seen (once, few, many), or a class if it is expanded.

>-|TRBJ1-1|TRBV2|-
TGTGCCAGCAGTGGGATTGAAGCTTTCTTT
CASSGIEAFF
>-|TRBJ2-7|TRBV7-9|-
TGTGCCCGCAGCCGACCGGTCAGTAGCTCCTACGAGCAGTACTTC
CARSRPVSSSYEQYF
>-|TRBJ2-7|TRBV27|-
TGTGCCAGCAGTTTAGTCGACTCTTACGAGCAGTACTTC
CASSLVDSYEQYF
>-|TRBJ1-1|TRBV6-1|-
TGTGCCAGCAGTGAAGGTCAGGGGCTCACCGGAGCTTTCTTT
CASSEGQGLTGAFF
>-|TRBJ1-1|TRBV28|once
TGTGCCAGCAGTCCCGAGGGGGGCACTGAAGCTTTCTTT
CASSPEGGTEAFF
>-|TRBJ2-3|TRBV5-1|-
TGCGCCAGCAGCTTTTACGGGCAACCGATTTCAGATACGCAGTATTTT
CASSFYGQPISDTQYF
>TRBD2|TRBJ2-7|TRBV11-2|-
TGTGCCAGCAGCTCCAATCCGGGACTAGCGGCCGAGGGAACTTACGAGCAGTACTTC
CASSSNPGLAAEGTYEQYF
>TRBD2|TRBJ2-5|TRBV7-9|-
TGTGCCAGCAGCTTTACTAGCGGGAGGACTGAGACCCAGTACTTC
CASSFTSGRTETQYF
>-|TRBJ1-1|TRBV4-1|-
TGCGCCAGCAGCCAATCACAGGGGAACACTGAAGCTTTCTTT
CASSQSQGNTEAFF
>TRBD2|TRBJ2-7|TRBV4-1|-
TGCGCCAGCAGCCAAGAGAAGGCTAGCGGCTACGAGCAGTACTTC
CASSQEKASGYEQYF
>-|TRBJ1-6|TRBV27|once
TGTGCCAGCAGTTTATCGGGGGGGGCAAATTCACCCCTCCACTTT
CASSLSGGANSPLHF
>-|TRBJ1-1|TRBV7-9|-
TGTGCCAGCAGCTCTATAGCAGGGAGGGAGACTGAAGCTTTCTTT
CASSSIAGRETEAFF
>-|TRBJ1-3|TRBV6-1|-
TGTGCCAGCAGAGTGGCGGGGACCGATGGAAACACCATATATTTT
CASRVAGTDGNTIYF
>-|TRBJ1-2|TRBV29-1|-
TGCAGCGTTGAAGTACAGAGGGCAGGCGTTTATGGCTACACCTTC
CSVEVQRAGVYGYTF